Shown below are 21 T cell receptor beta chains from a single sample sequenced in a study of spatial heterogeneity in lung cancer. The time point here: sample taken at primary tumor resection. From tumor, nontumor lung or frozen PBMC, whole RNA was taken unsorted for sequencing. One entry per CDR3 protein, called by TCRdb with MiXCR from the 5' RACE reads. The profile shows 15,000 to 20,000 distinct CDR3 sequences, around a fifth of them singletons. This sample comprised PBMCs, obtained at surgery. Receptor source: a female donor with early-stage non-small cell lung cancer.

The chain carries TRBV7-2 and TRBJ2-1; 11 nucleotides line up with TRBD2. CDR3 size: 16 residues. Germline lookup yields CDR1 SGHTA and CDR2 FQGNSA. After removal of 4 bases from V and 6 bases from J, the junction contained 8 bases not matched to a gene. The CDR3 sequence is CASSSASGGPFNEQFF. CDR3 nucleotides: TGTGCCAGCAGCTCCGCTAGCGGGGGGCCATTCAATGAGCAGTTCTTC. The full variable domain, completed using reference TRBV7-2 and TRBJ2-1, is GAGVSQSPSNKVTEKGKDVELRCDPISGHTALYWYRQSLGQGLEFLIYFQGNSAPDKSGLPSDRFSAERTGGSVSTLTIQRTQQEDSAVYLCASSSASGGPFNEQFFGPGTRLTVL.

This clonotype was recorded at least ten times. The rearrangement links TRBV2 to TRBJ2-1; 13 bases line up with TRBD2. CDR3 size: 15 residues. Per germline, CDR1 SNHLY and CDR2 FYNNEI. J lost 9 bases, V lost 6 bases, and 8 bases had no gene match. CDR3 in amino acids: CASSEGLAGLREQFF. CDR3 coding DNA: TGTGCCAGCAGCGAGGGACTAGCGGGACTTCGTGAGCAGTTCTTC.

This clonotype was counted many times. The rearrangement links TRBV9 to TRBJ2-2; D unresolved. V gave up 0 bases and J gave up 1 base, with 7 bases separating them. Germline CDR1 SGDLS, CDR2 YYNGEE. This CDR3 has 15 residues. CDR3 sequence: CASSVGHRNTGELFF. CDR3 nucleotides: TGTGCCAGCAGCGTAGGACATAGGAACACCGGGGAGCTGTTTTTT.

This clonotype has just a few counts. The chain has TRBV5-1 and TRBJ2-7; tentatively, D is TRBD1 or TRBD2 (5 bases each). This CDR3 contains 14 residues. Trimming cost V 0 bases and J 4 bases, with 11 bases left between them. CDR1 is SGHRS, CDR2 YFSETQ, per germline. The CDR3 DNA sequence: TGCGCCAGCAGCTTGGGGGACGGAAGTTACGAGCAGTACTTC. Its protein product is CASSLGDGSYEQYF.

By share of the sample, this clonotype is medium-sized. DNA of the CDR3: TGCGCCAGCAGCCGGACAGGGGACTACGAGCAGTACTTC. Protein product: CASSRTGDYEQYF. The chain links TRBV5-1 to TRBJ2-7; 9 positions agree with TRBD1. CDR3 length equals 13 residues. Trimming removed 4 bases from V and 3 bases from J; junction bases left unmatched: 2. In germline, CDR1 is SGHRS, CDR2 YFSETQ.

This clonotype has ten or more counts. This chain connects TRBV3-1 to TRBJ2-7; the D is unclear. CDR1 is LGHDT, CDR2 YNNKEL, per germline (reference sequence). This CDR3 is 12 amino acids long. V lost 3 bases, J lost 3 bases, and 6 bases lay in between. The CDR3: CASSQTGYEQYF. The CDR3 DNA is TGTGCCAGCAGCCAGACTGGCTACGAGCAGTACTTC.

The rearrangement uses TRBV2 and TRBJ1-3; 8 bases map to TRBD1. V was clipped by 4 bases and J by 8 bases; unmatched bases: 7. Germline V gene sequence: CDR1 SNHLY, CDR2 FYNNEI. The CDR3 loop spans 14 amino acids. The DNA of the CDR3 is TGTGCCAGCAGTGCGGACAGGGCTGGGGACACCATATATTTT. Amino acid sequence: CASSADRAGDTIYF.

The chain carries TRBV15 and TRBJ1-6, with D tentatively TRBD1 (6 bases). V lost 0 bases and J 12 bases, leaving 24 bases between the germline ends. Germline CDR1 is LNHNV and CDR2 is YYDKDF (reference sequence). The CDR3 covers 18 residues. CDR3 region: CATSRDVIVDSDPKPLHF. CDR3 DNA sequence: TGTGCCACCAGCAGAGATGTAATTGTGGACAGCGATCCGAAACCCCTCCACTTT.

Ten or more counts support this clonotype. This chain joins TRBV9 and TRBJ2-1; 7 nucleotides line up with TRBD2. The length of the CDR3 is 17 residues. Germline trimming cut 4 bases from V and 3 bases from J; bases unmatched to any gene: 13. Germline CDR1 reads SGDLS; CDR2 reads YYNGEE. CDR3 in amino acids: CASSPLLKRGNYNEQFF. The CDR3 DNA sequence: TGTGCCAGCAGCCCCTTATTGAAGCGGGGAAACTACAATGAGCAGTTCTTC.

There are many counts of this clonotype. The chain has TRBV27 and TRBJ2-5; a possible D gene is TRBD1 (6 bases). V was clipped by 6 bases and J by 5 bases, with 16 bases between them. This CDR3 is 14 amino acids long. Germline CDR1 reads MNHEY; CDR2 reads SMNVEV (reference sequence). DNA of the CDR3: TGTGCCAGCAGCCCCAGGGGCGGCGGGGAGACCCAGTACTTC. This codes for CASSPRGGGETQYF.

Ten or more counts support this clonotype. The CDR3 is CASSVELSSYGYTF. CDR3 nucleotide sequence: TGTGCCAGTTCGGTTGAGCTTTCGTCCTATGGCTACACCTTC. The V gene is TRBV19, the J gene TRBJ1-2, with D unresolved. Germline lookup yields CDR1 LNHDA and CDR2 SQIVND (reference sequence). V shed 8 bases and J shed 4 bases, with 17 bases lying between them. This CDR3 has 14 amino acids. Using reference TRBV19 and TRBJ1-2 for the parts outside the CDR3, the full variable domain is DGGITQSPKYLFRKEGQNVTLSCEQNLNHDAMYWYRQDPGQGLRLIYYSQIVNDFQKGDIAEGYSVSREKKESFPLTVTSAQKNPTAFYLCASSVELSSYGYTFGSGTRLTVV.

This clonotype was recorded many times. V is TRBV7-6 and J is TRBJ2-3, with D hard to call. CDR1 is SGHVS and CDR2 is FNYEAQ in the germline V gene. CDR3 length equals 12 residues. The V end lost 5 bases, the J end lost 8 bases, and 11 bases lay between the germline ends. CDR3 sequence: CASSLGRTTQYF. The CDR3, as DNA: TGTGCCAGCAGCCTTGGCAGGACTACGCAGTATTTT.

The rearrangement joins TRBV2 to TRBJ1-2; D not resolved. The CDR3 totals 11 residues. With 2 bases removed from V and 7 bases from J, the gap between germline ends came to 5 bases. Germline values: CDR1 SNHLY, CDR2 FYNNEI. CDR3 in amino acids: CASSEKAGYTF. CDR3 sequence (DNA): TGTGCCAGCAGTGAAAAAGCTGGCTACACCTTC.

The sample holds many counts of this clonotype. The V call is TRBV7-2, the J call TRBJ2-1; D is possibly TRBD1 or TRBD2 (5 bases each). The V gene's germline CDR1 is SGHTA and CDR2 FQGNSA. The V and J ends lost 5 bases and 0 bases respectively, with 14 bases between them. This CDR3 has 16 amino acids. The CDR3 reads CASSPRDQSSYNEQFF. In DNA, the CDR3 is TGTGCCAGCAGCCCCCGGGACCAGAGCTCCTACAATGAGCAGTTCTTC.

This clonotype has ten or more counts. This rearrangement joins TRBV15 to TRBJ2-7; 12 bases map to TRBD2. The CDR3 contains 16 residues. The germline V gene encodes CDR1 LNHNV and CDR2 YYDKDF (reference sequence). The trim removed 1 base at V and 4 bases at J, leaving 5 bases unmatched. The CDR3 region has the DNA TGTGCCACCAGCAGAGTTCTAGCGGGAGGGCGATACGAGCAGTACTTC. Its protein is CATSRVLAGGRYEQYF.

This clonotype was detected many times. This chain connects TRBV20-1 to TRBJ2-5; the D gene is possibly TRBD2 (5 bases). Between the trimmed V and J ends, which lost 3 bases and 9 bases, there was a span of 14 bases. Germline V CDR1 and CDR2: DFQATT, SNEGSKA (reference sequence). The CDR3 has 12 amino acids. The CDR3 loop reads CSARRPAGAQYF. In nucleotides, the CDR3 is TGCAGTGCTAGGAGGCCCGCGGGTGCCCAGTACTTC.

This chain joins TRBV2 and TRBJ1-5; D unclear. With 2 bases removed from V and 3 bases from J, the gap between germline ends came to 11 bases. The CDR3 runs to 15 residues. Germline lookup yields CDR1 SNHLY and CDR2 FYNNEI. The CDR3 DNA follows: TGTGCCAGCAGTGAAATCGCCACAGACAATCAGCCCCAGCATTTT. Its protein is CASSEIATDNQPQHF.

This clonotype was seen ten or more times. The chain recombines TRBV5-1 with TRBJ1-1, with D tentatively TRBD1 (6 bases). Germline CDR1 and CDR2: SGHRS and YFSETQ. The CDR3 has 17 amino acids. V shed 0 bases and J shed 6 bases, with 21 bases lying between them. This chain's CDR3 is CASSLAQGSLEQAEAFF. CDR3 nucleotides: TGCGCCAGCAGCTTGGCCCAGGGGTCGTTGGAACAGGCTGAAGCTTTCTTT.

The genes are TRBV14 and TRBJ1-1, with D possibly TRBD1 on 6 matching bases. The CDR3 consists of 13 residues. The germline V gene encodes CDR1 SGHDN and CDR2 FVKESK. Trimming pared 6 bases from V and 3 bases from J, leaving 11 bases between. CDR3 nucleotides: TGTGCCAGCAGACAGGGTATTTACACTGAAGCTTTCTTT. This encodes CASRQGIYTEAFF. The full variable domain, in which reference TRBV14 and TRBJ1-1 provide the parts outside the CDR3, is EAGVTQFPSHSVIEKGQTVTLRCDPISGHDNLYWYRRVMGKEIKFLLHFVKESKQDESGMPNNRFLAERTGGTYSTLKVQPAELEDSGVYFCASRQGIYTEAFFGQGTRLTVV.

V usage is TRBV20-1 and J usage is TRBJ1-1; D not certain. The CDR3 totals 13 residues. Germline values: CDR1 DFQATT, CDR2 SNEGSKA (reference sequence). Trimming took 5 bases from V and 3 from J, leaving 13 bases between them. The chain's CDR3 is CSAGDGYHTEAFF. CDR3 nucleotides: TGCAGTGCTGGGGATGGGTACCACACTGAAGCTTTCTTT.

This clonotype ranks as medium-sized. The CDR3 DNA is TGTGCCAGCAGTTGGATGGGGGAAGGCGGGACTGAAGCTTTCTTT. Protein product: CASSWMGEGGTEAFF. The rearrangement uses TRBV6-5 and TRBJ1-1; maybe TRBD1 (5 bases). In germline, CDR1 is MNHEY, CDR2 SVGAGI. Trimming cost V 4 bases and J 5 bases, with 17 bases left between them. This CDR3 region has 15 residues.